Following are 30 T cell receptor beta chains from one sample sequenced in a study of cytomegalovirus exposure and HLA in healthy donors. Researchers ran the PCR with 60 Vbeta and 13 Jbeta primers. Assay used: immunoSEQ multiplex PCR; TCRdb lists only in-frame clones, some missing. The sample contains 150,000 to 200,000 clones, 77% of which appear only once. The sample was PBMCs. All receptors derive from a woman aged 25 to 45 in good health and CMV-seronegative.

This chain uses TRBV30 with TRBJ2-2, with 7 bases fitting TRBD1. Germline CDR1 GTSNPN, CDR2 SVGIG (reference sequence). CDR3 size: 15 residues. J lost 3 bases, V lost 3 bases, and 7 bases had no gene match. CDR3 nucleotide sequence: TGTGCCTGGAGGCGACCCGGGACAGACACCGGGGAGCTGTTTTTT. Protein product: CAWRRPGTDTGELFF.

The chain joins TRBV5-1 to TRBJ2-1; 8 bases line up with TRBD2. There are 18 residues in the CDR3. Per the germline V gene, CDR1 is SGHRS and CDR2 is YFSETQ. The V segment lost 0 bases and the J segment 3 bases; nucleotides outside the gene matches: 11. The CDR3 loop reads CASSLGVLGGGLYNEQFF. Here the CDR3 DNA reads TGCGCCAGCAGCTTGGGGGTTCTCGGGGGGGGCCTCTACAATGAGCAGTTCTTC.

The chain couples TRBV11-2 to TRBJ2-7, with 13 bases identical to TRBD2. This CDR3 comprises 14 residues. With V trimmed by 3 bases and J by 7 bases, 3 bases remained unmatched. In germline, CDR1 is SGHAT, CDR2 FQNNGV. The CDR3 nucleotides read TGTGCCAGCAGCTTCGGGACTAGCGGGGTAGAGCAGTACTTC. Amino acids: CASSFGTSGVEQYF.

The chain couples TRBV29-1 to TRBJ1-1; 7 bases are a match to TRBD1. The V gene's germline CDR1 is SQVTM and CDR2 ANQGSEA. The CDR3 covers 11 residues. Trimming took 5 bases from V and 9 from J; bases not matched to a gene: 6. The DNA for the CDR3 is TGCAGCGTTATCGACAGGGCCCAAGCTTTCTTT. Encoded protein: CSVIDRAQAFF.

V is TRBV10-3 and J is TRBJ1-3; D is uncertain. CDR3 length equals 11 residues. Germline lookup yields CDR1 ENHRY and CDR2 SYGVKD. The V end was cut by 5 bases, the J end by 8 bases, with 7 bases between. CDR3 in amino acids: CAISTGYTIYF. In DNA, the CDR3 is TGTGCCATCAGTACTGGTTACACCATATATTTT.

The CDR3 loop is CASSQLTPSSGRAISTDTQYF. DNA of the CDR3: TGCGCCAGCAGCCAACTCACCCCCTCTAGCGGGAGGGCTATTAGCACAGATACGCAGTATTTT. J is TRBJ2-3 and V is TRBV4-3, with TRBD2 identical over 12 bases. The V segment lost 2 bases and the J segment 0 bases; nucleotides outside the gene matches: 15. CDR1 LGHNA and CDR2 YSLEER come from the germline V gene. The CDR3 is 21 residues long.

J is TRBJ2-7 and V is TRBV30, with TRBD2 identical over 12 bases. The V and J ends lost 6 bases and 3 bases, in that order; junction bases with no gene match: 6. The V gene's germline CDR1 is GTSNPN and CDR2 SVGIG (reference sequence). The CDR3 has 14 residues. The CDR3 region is CACRLAGARYEQYF. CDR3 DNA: TGTGCCTGCCGACTAGCGGGAGCACGCTACGAGCAGTACTTC.

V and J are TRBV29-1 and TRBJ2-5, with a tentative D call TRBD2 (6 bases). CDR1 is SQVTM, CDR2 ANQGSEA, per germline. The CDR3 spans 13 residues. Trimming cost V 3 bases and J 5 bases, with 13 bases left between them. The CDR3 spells CSVDREAGETQYF. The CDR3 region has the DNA TGCAGCGTTGACAGGGAGGCTGGGGAGACCCAGTACTTC.

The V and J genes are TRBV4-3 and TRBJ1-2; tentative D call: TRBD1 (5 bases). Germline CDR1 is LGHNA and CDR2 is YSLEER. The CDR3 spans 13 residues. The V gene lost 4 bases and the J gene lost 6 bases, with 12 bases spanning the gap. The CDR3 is CASSRGTGDGYTF. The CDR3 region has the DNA TGCGCCAGCAGCCGCGGGACCGGGGATGGCTACACCTTC.

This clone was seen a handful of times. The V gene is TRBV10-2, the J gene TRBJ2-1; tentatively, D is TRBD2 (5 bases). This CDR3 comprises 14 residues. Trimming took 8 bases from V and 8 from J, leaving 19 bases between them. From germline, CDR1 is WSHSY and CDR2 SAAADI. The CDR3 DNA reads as TGCGCCAGCCGAGCCGGGGATTCGACGGATGAGCAGTTCTTC. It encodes CASRAGDSTDEQFF.

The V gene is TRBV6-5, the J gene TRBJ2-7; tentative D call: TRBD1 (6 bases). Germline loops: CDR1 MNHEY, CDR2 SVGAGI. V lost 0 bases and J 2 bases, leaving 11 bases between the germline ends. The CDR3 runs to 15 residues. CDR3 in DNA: TGTGCCAGCAGTTACTCGATCAGGGGCGCCTACGAGCAGTACTTC. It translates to CASSYSIRGAYEQYF.

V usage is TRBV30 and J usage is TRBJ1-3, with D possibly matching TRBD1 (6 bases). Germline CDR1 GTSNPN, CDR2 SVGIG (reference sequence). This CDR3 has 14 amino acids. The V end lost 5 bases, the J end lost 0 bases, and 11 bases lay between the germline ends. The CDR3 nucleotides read TGTGCCTGGCGCAGGGACAACTCTGGAAACACCATATATTTT. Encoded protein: CAWRRDNSGNTIYF.

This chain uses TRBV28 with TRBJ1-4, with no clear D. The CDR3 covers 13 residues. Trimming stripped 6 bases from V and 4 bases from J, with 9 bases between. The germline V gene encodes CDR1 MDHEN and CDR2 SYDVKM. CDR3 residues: CASRLYHNEKLFF. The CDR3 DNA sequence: TGTGCCAGCAGACTATACCATAATGAAAAACTGTTTTTT.

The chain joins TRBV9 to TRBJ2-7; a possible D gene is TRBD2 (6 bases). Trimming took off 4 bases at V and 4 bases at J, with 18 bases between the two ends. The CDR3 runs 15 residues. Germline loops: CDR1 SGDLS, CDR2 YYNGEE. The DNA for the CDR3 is TGTGCCAGCAGCCCGACGGGAGCGGGCCTTTACGAGCAGTACTTC. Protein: CASSPTGAGLYEQYF.

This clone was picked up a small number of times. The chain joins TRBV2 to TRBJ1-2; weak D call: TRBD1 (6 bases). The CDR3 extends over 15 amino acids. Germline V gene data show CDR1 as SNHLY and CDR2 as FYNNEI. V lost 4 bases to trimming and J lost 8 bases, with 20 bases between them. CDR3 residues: CASSVLTETQGGYTF. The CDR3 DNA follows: TGTGCCAGCAGTGTTCTAACCGAAACCCAGGGGGGCTACACCTTC.

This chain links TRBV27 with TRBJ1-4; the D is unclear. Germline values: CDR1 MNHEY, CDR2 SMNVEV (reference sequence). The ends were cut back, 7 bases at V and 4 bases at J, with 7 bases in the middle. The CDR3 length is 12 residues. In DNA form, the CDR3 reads TGTGCCAGCACAACTTTTAATGAAAAACTGTTTTTT. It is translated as CASTTFNEKLFF.

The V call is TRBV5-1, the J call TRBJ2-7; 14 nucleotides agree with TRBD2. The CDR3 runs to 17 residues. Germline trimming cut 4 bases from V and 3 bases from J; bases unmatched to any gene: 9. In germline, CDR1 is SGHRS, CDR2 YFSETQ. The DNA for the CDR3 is TGCGCCAGCAGCCTCCTGGGGACTAGCGGGAGTTTCTACGAGCAGTACTTC. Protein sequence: CASSLLGTSGSFYEQYF.

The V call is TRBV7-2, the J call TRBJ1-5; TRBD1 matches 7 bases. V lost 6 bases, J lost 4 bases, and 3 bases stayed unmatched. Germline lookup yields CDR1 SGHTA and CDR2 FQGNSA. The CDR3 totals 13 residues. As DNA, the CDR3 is TGTGCCAGCAGGGGACAGCCGAATCAGCCCCAGCATTTT. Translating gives CASRGQPNQPQHF.

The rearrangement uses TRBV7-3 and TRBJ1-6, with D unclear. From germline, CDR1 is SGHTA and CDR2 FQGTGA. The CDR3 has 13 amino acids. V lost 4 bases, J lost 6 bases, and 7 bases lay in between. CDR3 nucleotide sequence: TGTGCCAGCAGCTCGTATATTAATTCACCCCTCCACTTT. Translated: CASSSYINSPLHF.

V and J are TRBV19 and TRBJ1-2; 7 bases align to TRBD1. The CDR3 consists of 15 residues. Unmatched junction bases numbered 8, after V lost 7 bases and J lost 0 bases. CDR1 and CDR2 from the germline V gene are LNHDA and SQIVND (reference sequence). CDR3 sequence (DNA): TGTGCCAGTACCGAGGGGACAGCAGCTAACTATGGCTACACCTTC. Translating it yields CASTEGTAANYGYTF.

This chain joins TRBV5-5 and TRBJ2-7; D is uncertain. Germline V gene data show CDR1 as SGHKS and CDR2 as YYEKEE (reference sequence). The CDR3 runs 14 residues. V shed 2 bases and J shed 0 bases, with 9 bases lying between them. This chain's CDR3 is CASSFIASSYEQYF. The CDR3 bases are TGTGCCAGCAGCTTTATCGCGAGCTCCTACGAGCAGTACTTC.

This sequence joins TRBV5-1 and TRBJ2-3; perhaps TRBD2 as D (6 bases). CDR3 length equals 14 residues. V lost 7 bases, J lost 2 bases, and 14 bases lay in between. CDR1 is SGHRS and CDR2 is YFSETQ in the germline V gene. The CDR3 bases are TGCGCCAGCCGTCTAGCGATCTTCACAGATACGCAGTATTTT. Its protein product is CASRLAIFTDTQYF.

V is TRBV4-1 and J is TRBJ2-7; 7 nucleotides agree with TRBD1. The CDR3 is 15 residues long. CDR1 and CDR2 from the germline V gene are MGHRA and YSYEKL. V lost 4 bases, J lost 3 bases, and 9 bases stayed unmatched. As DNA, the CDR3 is TGCGCCAGCAGCCCTCGGACAGGTTTGAACTACGAGCAGTACTTC. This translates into CASSPRTGLNYEQYF.

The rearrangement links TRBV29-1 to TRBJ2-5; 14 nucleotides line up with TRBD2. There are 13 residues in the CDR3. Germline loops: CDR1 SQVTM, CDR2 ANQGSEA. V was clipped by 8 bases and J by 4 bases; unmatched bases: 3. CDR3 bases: TGCAGCTCGGGGACTAGCGGGGGAGAGACCCAGTACTTC. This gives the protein CSSGTSGGETQYF.

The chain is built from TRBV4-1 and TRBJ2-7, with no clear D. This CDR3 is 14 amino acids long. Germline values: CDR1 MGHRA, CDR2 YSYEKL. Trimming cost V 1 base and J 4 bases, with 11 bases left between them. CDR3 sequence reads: CASSQARVGYEQYF. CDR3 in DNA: TGCGCCAGCAGCCAAGCCCGGGTTGGGTACGAGCAGTACTTC.

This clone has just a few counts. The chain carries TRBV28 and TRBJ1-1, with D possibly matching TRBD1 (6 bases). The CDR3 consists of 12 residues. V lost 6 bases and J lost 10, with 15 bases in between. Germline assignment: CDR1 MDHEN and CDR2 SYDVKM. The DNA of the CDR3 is TGTGCCAGCAGACAACAGGGCAGTGGAGCTTTCTTT. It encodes CASRQQGSGAFF.

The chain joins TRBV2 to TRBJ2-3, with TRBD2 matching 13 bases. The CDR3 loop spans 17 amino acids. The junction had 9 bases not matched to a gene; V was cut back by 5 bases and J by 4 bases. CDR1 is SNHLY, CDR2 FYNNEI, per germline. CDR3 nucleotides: TGTGCCAGCAGTCCCACGACTAGCGGGAGGTTGGCAGATACGCAGTATTTT. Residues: CASSPTTSGRLADTQYF.

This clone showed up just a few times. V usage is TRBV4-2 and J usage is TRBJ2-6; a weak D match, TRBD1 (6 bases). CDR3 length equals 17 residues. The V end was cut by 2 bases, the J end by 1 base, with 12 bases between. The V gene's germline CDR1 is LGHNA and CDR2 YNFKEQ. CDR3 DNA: TGTGCCAGCAGCCAACCGGACAGCCCGTCTGGGGCCAACGTCCTGACTTTC. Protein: CASSQPDSPSGANVLTF.

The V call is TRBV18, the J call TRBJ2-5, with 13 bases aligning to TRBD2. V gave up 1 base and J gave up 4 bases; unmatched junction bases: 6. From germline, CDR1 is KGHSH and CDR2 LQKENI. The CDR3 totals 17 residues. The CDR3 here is CASSPRRLAGGGETQYF. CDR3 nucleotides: TGTGCCAGCTCACCACGTCGACTAGCGGGAGGCGGAGAGACCCAGTACTTC.

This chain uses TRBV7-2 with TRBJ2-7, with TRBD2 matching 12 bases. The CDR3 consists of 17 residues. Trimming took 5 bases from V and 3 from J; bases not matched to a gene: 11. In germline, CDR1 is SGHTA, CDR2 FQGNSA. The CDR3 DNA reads TGTGCCAGCAGCGGACGACTAGCGGGAGATCGATACTACGAGCAGTACTTC. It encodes CASSGRLAGDRYYEQYF.